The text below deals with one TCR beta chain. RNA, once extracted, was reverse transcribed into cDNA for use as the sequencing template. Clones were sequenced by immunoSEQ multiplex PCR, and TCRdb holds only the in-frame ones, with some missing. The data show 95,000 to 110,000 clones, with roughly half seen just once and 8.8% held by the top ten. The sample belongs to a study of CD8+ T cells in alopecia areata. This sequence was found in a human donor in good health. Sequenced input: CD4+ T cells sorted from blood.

CDR3 protein: CASSVSDAIKPQETQYF. CDR3 sequence (DNA): TGTGCCAGCAGTGTCAGTGACGCGATCAAACCCCAAGAGACCCAGTACTTC. The chain employs TRBV25-1 and TRBJ2-5, with D hard to call. Per germline, CDR1 MGHDK and CDR2 SYGVNS. The germline V and J ends were trimmed by 4 bases and 1 base, with 19 bases remaining between them. The CDR3 has 17 amino acids. Using reference TRBV25-1 and TRBJ2-5 for the parts outside the CDR3, the full variable domain is EADIYQTPRYLVIGTGKKITLECSQTMGHDKMYWYQQDPGMELHLIHYSYGVNSTEKGDLSSESTVSRIRTEHFPLTLESARPSHTSQYLCASSVSDAIKPQETQYFGPGTRLLVL.